This TCR beta chain was captured in a study of OX40 agonist ivuxolimab in advanced cancers. This clone was seen only once. CDR1 MNHEY and CDR2 SMNVEV come from the germline V gene (reference sequence). V lost 3 bases, J lost 7 bases, and 7 bases lay in between. There are 12 residues in the CDR3. Some clones are missing from TCRdb's copy, which holds only in-frame ones; the method was immunoSEQ multiplex PCR. The sample gives 14,000 to 15,000 clones, about 90% of which show up once; roughly 25% is in the top ten. This material consisted of CD4+ or CD8+ T cells sorted from blood, taken in a trial of the OX40 agonist ivuxolimab. The chain links TRBV27 to TRBJ2-1, with a weak D call TRBD2 (5 bases). This receptor was obtained from an adult with an advanced solid tumor such as melanoma, head and neck, liver or kidney cancer. Here the CDR3 reads CASSFGGNEQFF. The CDR3 bases are TGTGCCAGCAGTTTTGGCGGGAATGAGCAGTTCTTC.